This TCR beta chain originates from a study of identical twins. There were only healthy Caucasians among the donors. Findings of the study overall: Alpha sequences that were out-of-frame and twin-shared showed an excess of low generation probability.

Trimming took 9 bases from V and 6 from J, leaving 20 bases between them. The germline gives CDR1 KGHDR, CDR2 SFDVKD. This CDR3 has 15 amino acids. This clonotype was detected a few times. Its matching antigen is unknown. Template switching added a universal primer binding site, and final cDNA carried unique molecular identifiers. TCRdb passed the 5' RACE reads through MiXCR, listing each CDR3 protein once. The sample records 240,000 or so distinct CDR3 sequences, roughly 7% being singletons. This same sample was also taken into another study, of yellow fever vaccine responses in identical twins.

Sequences were obtained from memory (CD45RO+) T cells sorted from blood. The V call is TRBV24-1, the J call TRBJ2-1; D may correspond to TRBD1 or TRBD2 (6 bases each). The clonotype originates from a woman aged 18-29 years in good health. CDR3 coding DNA: TGTGCCACCGGCGAAGTTCGGGGGCCGCTCAATGAGCAGTTCTTC. Protein product: CATGEVRGPLNEQFF.